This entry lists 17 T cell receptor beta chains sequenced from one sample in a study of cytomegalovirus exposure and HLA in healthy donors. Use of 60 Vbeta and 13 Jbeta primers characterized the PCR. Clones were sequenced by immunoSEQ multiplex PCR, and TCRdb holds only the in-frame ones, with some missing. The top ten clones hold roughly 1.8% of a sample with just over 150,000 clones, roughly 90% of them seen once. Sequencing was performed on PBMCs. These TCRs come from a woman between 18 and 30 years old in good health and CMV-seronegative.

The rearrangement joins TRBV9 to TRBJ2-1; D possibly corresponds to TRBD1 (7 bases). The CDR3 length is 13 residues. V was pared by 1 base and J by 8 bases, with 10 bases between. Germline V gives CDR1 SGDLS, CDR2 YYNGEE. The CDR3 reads CASSVQGGDEQFF. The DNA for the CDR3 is TGTGCCAGCAGCGTACAGGGGGGCGATGAGCAGTTCTTC. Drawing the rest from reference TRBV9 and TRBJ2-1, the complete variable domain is DSGVTQTPKHLITATGQRVTLRCSPRSGDLSVYWYQQSLDQGLQFLIQYYNGEERAKGNILERFSAQQFPDLHSELNLSSLELGDSALYFCASSVQGGDEQFFGPGTRLTVL.

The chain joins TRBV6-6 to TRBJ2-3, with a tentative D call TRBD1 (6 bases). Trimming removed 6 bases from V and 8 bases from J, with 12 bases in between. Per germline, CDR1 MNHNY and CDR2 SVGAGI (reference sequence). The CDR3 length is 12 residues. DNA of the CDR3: TGTGCCAGCAGCCCCCCACAGGGTACGCAGTATTTT. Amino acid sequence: CASSPPQGTQYF.

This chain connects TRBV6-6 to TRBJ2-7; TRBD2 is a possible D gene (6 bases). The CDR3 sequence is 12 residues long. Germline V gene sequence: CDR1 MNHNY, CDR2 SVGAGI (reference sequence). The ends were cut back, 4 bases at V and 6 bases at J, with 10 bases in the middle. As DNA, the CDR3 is TGTGCCAGCAGTTTGGGGGAGGCCGAGCAGTACTTC. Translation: CASSLGEAEQYF.

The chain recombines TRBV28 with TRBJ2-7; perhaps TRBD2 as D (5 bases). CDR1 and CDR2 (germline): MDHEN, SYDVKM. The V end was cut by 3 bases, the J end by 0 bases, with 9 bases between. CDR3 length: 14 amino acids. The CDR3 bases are TGTGCCAGCAGTTTCGAGGGCAACTCCTACGAGCAGTACTTC. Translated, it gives CASSFEGNSYEQYF. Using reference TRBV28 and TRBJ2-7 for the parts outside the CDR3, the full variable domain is DVKVTQSSRYLVKRTGEKVFLECVQDMDHENMFWYRQDPGLGLRLIYFSYDVKMKEKGDIPEGYSVSREKKERFSLILESASTNQTSMYLCASSFEGNSYEQYFGPGTRLTVT.

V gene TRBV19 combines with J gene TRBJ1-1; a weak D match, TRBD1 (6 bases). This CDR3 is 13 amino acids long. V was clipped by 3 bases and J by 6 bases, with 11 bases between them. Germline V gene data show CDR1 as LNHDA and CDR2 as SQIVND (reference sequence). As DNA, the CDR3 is TGTGCCAGTAGTATCCTACAGGGATCTGAAGCTTTCTTT. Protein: CASSILQGSEAFF.

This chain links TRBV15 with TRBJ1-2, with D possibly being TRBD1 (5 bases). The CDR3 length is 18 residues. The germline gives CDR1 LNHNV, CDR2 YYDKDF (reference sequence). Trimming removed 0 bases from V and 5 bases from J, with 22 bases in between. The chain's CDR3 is CATSRDSLEWGGRYGYTF. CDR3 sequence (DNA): TGTGCCACCAGCAGAGATTCCCTAGAGTGGGGGGGAAGGTATGGCTACACCTTC.

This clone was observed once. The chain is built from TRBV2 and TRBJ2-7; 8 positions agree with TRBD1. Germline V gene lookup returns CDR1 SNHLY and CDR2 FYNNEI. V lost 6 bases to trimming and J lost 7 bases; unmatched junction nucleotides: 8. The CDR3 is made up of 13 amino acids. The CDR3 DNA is TGTGCCAGCAGGGGCCAGGGGGCGGAGGAGCAGTACTTC. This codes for CASRGQGAEEQYF.

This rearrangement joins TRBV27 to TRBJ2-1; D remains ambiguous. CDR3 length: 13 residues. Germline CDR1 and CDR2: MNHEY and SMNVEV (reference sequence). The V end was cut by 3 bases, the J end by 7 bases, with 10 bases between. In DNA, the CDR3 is TGTGCCAGCAGTTTCGCTTCGAGGAATGAGCAGTTCTTC. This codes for CASSFASRNEQFF.

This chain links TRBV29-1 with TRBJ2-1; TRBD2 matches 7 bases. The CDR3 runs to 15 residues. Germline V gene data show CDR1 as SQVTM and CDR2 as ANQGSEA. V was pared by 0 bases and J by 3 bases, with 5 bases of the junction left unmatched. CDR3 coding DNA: TGCAGCGTTGAAGAATTGACTAGCTTCTACAATGAGCAGTTCTTC. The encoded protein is CSVEELTSFYNEQFF.

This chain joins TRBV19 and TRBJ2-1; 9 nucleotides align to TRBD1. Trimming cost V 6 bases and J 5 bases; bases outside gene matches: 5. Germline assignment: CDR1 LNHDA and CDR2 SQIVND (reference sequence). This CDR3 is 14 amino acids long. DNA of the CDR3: TGTGCCAGTAGCGACAGGGGGTCGAACAATGAGCAGTTCTTC. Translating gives CASSDRGSNNEQFF.

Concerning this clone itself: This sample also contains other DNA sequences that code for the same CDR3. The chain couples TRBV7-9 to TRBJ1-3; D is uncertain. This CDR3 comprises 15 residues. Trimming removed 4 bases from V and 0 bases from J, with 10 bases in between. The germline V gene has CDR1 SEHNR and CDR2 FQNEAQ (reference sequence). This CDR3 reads CASSSPVSSGNTIYF. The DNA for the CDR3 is TGTGCCAGCAGCTCGCCTGTCAGCTCTGGAAACACCATATATTTT.

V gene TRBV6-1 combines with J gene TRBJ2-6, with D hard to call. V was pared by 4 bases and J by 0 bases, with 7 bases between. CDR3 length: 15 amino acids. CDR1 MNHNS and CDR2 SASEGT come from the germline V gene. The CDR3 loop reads CASSGKSSGANVLTF. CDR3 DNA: TGTGCCAGCAGTGGCAAGAGCTCTGGGGCCAACGTCCTGACTTTC.

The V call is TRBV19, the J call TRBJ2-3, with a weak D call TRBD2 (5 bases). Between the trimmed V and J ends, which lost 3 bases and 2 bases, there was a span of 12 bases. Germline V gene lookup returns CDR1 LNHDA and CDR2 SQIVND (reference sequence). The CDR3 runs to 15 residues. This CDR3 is CASSIEGSFTDTQYF. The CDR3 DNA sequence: TGTGCCAGTAGTATTGAGGGATCTTTCACAGATACGCAGTATTTT.

CDR3 nucleotides: TGTGCCAGCAGCGTAGTGGGCGGGGGCCTTTTTCAAGAGACCCAGTACTTC. Its protein is CASSVVGGGLFQETQYF. This chain uses TRBV9 with TRBJ2-5; a possible D gene is TRBD2 (7 bases). The V gene's germline CDR1 is SGDLS and CDR2 YYNGEE. V gave up 0 bases and J gave up 2 bases, with 17 bases separating them. The CDR3 runs to 17 residues.

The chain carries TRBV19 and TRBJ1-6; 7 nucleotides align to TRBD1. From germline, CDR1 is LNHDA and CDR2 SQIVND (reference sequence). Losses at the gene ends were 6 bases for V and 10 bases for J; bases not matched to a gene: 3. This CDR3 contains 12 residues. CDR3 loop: CASSPGGSPLHF. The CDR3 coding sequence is TGTGCCAGTAGCCCAGGGGGGTCACCCCTCCACTTT.

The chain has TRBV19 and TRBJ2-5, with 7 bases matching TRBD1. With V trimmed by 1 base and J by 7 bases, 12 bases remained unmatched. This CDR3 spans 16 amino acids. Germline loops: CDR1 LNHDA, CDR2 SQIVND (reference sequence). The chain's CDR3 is CASSIGVGGSPGTQYF. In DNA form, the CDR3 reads TGTGCCAGTAGTATAGGTGTAGGGGGCAGTCCGGGGACCCAGTACTTC.

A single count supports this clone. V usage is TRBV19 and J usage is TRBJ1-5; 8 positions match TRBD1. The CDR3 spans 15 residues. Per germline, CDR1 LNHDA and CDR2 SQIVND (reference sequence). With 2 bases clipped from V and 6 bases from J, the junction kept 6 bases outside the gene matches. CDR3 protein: CASSIQGAGGQPQHF. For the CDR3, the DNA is TGTGCCAGTAGTATACAGGGGGCTGGAGGTCAGCCCCAGCATTTT.